The 15 T cell receptor beta chains below were found in one sample sequenced in a study of shared clonotypes between healthy human individuals. The protocol was immunoSEQ multiplex PCR, while the TCRdb copy is restricted to in-frame clones and leaves out a portion. The sample records roughly 550,000 clones, about 95% being singletons. The naive CD8 fraction comprised CD45RO-negative cells positively selected for CCR7 and excluded terminally differentiated effector memory CD45RA+ cells. Sample: naive CD8+ T cells sorted from blood. The receptors stem from a woman aged 25 to 45 in good health.

This CDR3 is CASSGALTGELFF. The CDR3, as DNA: TGTGCCAGCAGTGGAGCGCTCACCGGGGAGCTGTTTTTT. V gene TRBV2 combines with J gene TRBJ2-2; D not certain. With 4 bases removed from V and 4 bases from J, the gap between germline ends came to 7 bases. This CDR3 has 13 amino acids. The germline gives CDR1 SNHLY, CDR2 FYNNEI. Full variable domain (outside the CDR3, taken from reference TRBV2 and TRBJ2-2): EPEVTQTPSHQVTQMGQEVILRCVPISNHLYFYWYRQILGQKVEFLVSFYNNEISEKSEIFDDQFSVERPDGSNFTLKIRSTKLEDSAMYFCASSGALTGELFFGEGSRLTVL.

The gene calls are TRBV10-3 and TRBJ2-2; 8 bases map to TRBD1. V gave up 6 bases and J gave up 5 bases; unmatched junction bases: 5. Germline lookup yields CDR1 ENHRY and CDR2 SYGVKD. There are 14 residues in the CDR3. Here the CDR3 DNA reads TGTGCCATCAGCCAGACAGGGGAAACCGGGGAGCTGTTTTTT. Its translation is CAISQTGETGELFF.

The V gene is TRBV28, the J gene TRBJ1-5; D unclear. The V and J ends lost 4 bases and 2 bases respectively, with 15 bases between them. This CDR3 region has 16 residues. Germline-derived CDR1 and CDR2 are MDHEN and SYDVKM. The CDR3 here is CASSSLGGRGNQPQHF. Written as DNA, the CDR3 is TGTGCCAGCAGTTCCCTCGGCGGACGGGGCAATCAGCCCCAGCATTTT.

This clone was detected a few times. The V gene is TRBV30, the J gene TRBJ1-1; D uncertain. V dropped 4 bases and J dropped 4 bases, with 16 bases sitting between them. Germline values: CDR1 GTSNPN, CDR2 SVGIG (reference sequence). The CDR3 totals 14 residues. DNA of the CDR3: TGTGCCTGGACCTACCGTAAGGATGGCACTGAAGCTTTCTTT. Translation gives CAWTYRKDGTEAFF.

This rearrangement joins TRBV7-9 to TRBJ1-1; D call uncertain. V was cut by 8 bases and J by 4 bases, with 11 bases left in between. CDR1 SEHNR and CDR2 FQNEAQ come from the germline V gene (reference sequence). The CDR3 sequence is 12 residues long. The CDR3 protein is CASFPGATEAFF. The CDR3 DNA reads TGTGCCAGCTTCCCAGGAGCCACTGAAGCTTTCTTT.

The chain joins TRBV27 to TRBJ2-3; a weak D match, TRBD2 (5 bases). V lost 4 bases, J lost 2 bases, and 16 bases lay in between. The CDR3 consists of 16 residues. Germline values: CDR1 MNHEY, CDR2 SMNVEV (reference sequence). Here the CDR3 DNA reads TGTGCCAGCAGTTCGGTCGGGGTGTGGGCCACAGATACGCAGTATTTT. Its translation: CASSSVGVWATDTQYF.

The V call is TRBV7-6, the J call TRBJ1-2; 9 nucleotides match TRBD1. In germline, CDR1 is SGHVS, CDR2 FNYEAQ. The J segment lost 6 bases and the V segment lost 5 bases, leaving 4 bases of the junction unmatched. The CDR3 extends over 13 amino acids. This CDR3 is CASSQTGGDGYTF. For the CDR3, the DNA is TGTGCCAGCAGCCAGACAGGGGGGGATGGCTACACCTTC.

This clone appeared a single time. The chain combines TRBV15 with TRBJ2-7; D is possibly TRBD1 or TRBD2 (5 bases each). The V and J ends lost 4 bases and 2 bases respectively, with 15 bases between them. The CDR3 contains 15 residues. CDR1 and CDR2 (germline): LNHNV, YYDKDF (reference sequence). CDR3 region: CATSTFRDVAYEQYF. In DNA form, the CDR3 reads TGTGCCACCAGCACCTTCCGGGACGTAGCCTACGAGCAGTACTTC.

The chain couples TRBV6-1 to TRBJ2-7, with D possibly being TRBD2 (5 bases). The CDR3 spans 15 residues. V was pared by 2 bases and J by 0 bases, with 11 bases between. In germline, CDR1 is MNHNS, CDR2 SASEGT. The CDR3 region is CASSEPGMGSYEQYF. The CDR3 bases are TGTGCCAGCAGTGAACCGGGAATGGGCTCCTACGAGCAGTACTTC.

The gene calls are TRBV28 and TRBJ1-3; tentative D call: TRBD1 (5 bases). V gave up 4 bases and J gave up 5 bases, with 12 bases separating them. Germline CDR1 MDHEN, CDR2 SYDVKM. This CDR3 has 14 amino acids. CDR3 nucleotides: TGTGCCAGCAGTTCAGGGTATCGGAGAAACACCATATATTTT. Translating gives CASSSGYRRNTIYF.

The chain is built from TRBV7-9 and TRBJ1-2; D remains unclear. V lost 1 base, J lost 4 bases, and 10 bases lay in between. The CDR3 has 14 residues. Germline V gene data show CDR1 as SEHNR and CDR2 as FQNEAQ (reference sequence). The CDR3 bases are TGTGCCAGCAGCTTAGTCGGAGCCTCCTATGGCTACACCTTC. Its translation: CASSLVGASYGYTF.

This chain joins TRBV28 and TRBJ1-5; 8 positions agree with TRBD1. Germline V lookup: CDR1 MDHEN, CDR2 SYDVKM. Trimming removed 3 bases from V and 5 bases from J; junction bases left unmatched: 15. This CDR3 region has 18 residues. CDR3 residues: CASSFGLQGAGGDQPQHF. DNA of the CDR3: TGTGCCAGCAGTTTTGGTTTGCAGGGGGCAGGGGGTGATCAGCCCCAGCATTTT.

This chain joins TRBV5-4 and TRBJ2-2; 7 positions agree with TRBD1. There are 15 residues in the CDR3. J lost 1 base, V lost 3 bases, and 3 bases had no gene match. Germline V CDR1 and CDR2: SGHNT, YYREEE (reference sequence). The CDR3 loop reads CASSWGQWNTGELFF. As DNA, the CDR3 is TGTGCCAGCAGCTGGGGACAGTGGAACACCGGGGAGCTGTTTTTT.

Written as DNA, the CDR3 is TGCAGTGCTTTAGCGGTCTACGAGCAGTACTTC. Translation: CSALAVYEQYF. The rearrangement joins TRBV20-1 to TRBJ2-7; D is perhaps TRBD2 (6 bases). Germline CDR1 DFQATT, CDR2 SNEGSKA (reference sequence). This CDR3 has 11 residues. V was clipped by 5 bases and J by 3 bases, with 8 bases between them.

This chain uses TRBV19 with TRBJ2-1; TRBD1 agrees at 7 bases. CDR3 length: 15 amino acids. V was clipped by 3 bases and J by 4 bases; unmatched bases: 6. In germline, CDR1 is LNHDA, CDR2 SQIVND (reference sequence). CDR3 bases: TGTGCCAGTAGTATCCGGGACAGCCAATACAATGAGCAGTTCTTC. It specifies CASSIRDSQYNEQFF.